This TCR beta chain is drawn from a study of vaccination and CD4 T cells after COVID-19. Study results and caveats: Relatively few convalescent patients were studied; early post-infection timepoints were not included.

Specified treatment: roughly 11-day PBMC culture with coronavirus spike peptide pools or control peptides (ViraFEST assay). Researchers used the Oncomine TCR Beta short-read assay to sequence DNA from cultured CD4+ T cells. TCRdb called the PCR reads again in MiXCR, with one record for every CDR3 protein. The table lists approximately 10,000 distinct CDR3 sequences, around 70% of them singletons. The CDR3 length is 16 residues. Per germline, CDR1 KGHDR and CDR2 SFDVKD. Deletions cut 6 bases from V and 8 bases from J, with 22 bases between. Details on this clonotype: Its specificity is unknown.

This rearrangement joins TRBV24-1 to TRBJ1-5; D possibly corresponds to TRBD1 (5 bases). Sequencing was performed on CD4+ T cells from blood, cultured in vitro. The TCR comes from a human donor who had recovered from COVID-19. The CDR3 loop is CATSTYGTAEPEPQHF. Written as DNA, the CDR3 is TGTGCCACCAGTACGTACGGGACCGCCGAGCCTGAGCCCCAGCATTTT.